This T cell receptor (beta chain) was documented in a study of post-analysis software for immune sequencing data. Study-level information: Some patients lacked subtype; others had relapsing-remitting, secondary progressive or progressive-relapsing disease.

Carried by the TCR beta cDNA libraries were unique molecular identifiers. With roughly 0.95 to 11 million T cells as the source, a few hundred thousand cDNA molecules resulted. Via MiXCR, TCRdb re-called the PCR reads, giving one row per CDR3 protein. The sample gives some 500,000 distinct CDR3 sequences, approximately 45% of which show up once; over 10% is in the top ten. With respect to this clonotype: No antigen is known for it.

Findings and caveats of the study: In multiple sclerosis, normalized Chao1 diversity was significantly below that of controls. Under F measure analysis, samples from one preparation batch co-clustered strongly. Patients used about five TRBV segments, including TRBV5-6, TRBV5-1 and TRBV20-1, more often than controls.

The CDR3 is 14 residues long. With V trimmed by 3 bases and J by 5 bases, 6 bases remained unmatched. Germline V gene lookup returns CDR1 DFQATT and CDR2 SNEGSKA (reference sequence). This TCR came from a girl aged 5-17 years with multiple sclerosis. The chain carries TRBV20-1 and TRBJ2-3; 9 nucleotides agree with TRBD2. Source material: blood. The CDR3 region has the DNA TGCAGTGCTAGGCGGGGACTAGCAAGAGATACGCAGTATTTT. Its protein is CSARRGLARDTQYF.